This is a list of T cell receptor beta chains from one sample in a study of blood T cell repertoires in COVID-19. The table came from immunoSEQ multiplex PCR; TCRdb's copy has only in-frame clones and leaves some out. Of approximately 110,000 clones listed, approximately 81% are singletons. The specimen was peripheral blood. The receptor source for this set is a human donor in a cohort sampled during active COVID-19. Each CDR3 is given without its conserved first and last residue. The order of the fields is D gene, V gene, J gene, clone size, CDR3 protein. The D gene is left open where the match is weak. Clone size is not always given. Where it is, it says once, few, many or a class for expanded clones.

.	TRBV21-1	TRBJ2-2	.	ASSRYGTENTGELF
.	TRBV6-5	TRBJ2-2	.	ASSYLPGANTGELF
.	TRBV5-4	TRBJ2-1	few	ASSLALSVEQF
TRBD1	TRBV7-2	TRBJ1-3	.	ASSFRTGPGNTIY
.	TRBV18	TRBJ1-4	.	ASSPGTSPGEKLF
.	TRBV19	TRBJ1-5	.	ASSPDSHYSNQPQH
TRBD1	TRBV27	TRBJ2-7	.	ASSPGQGYEQY
TRBD1	TRBV7-2	TRBJ2-1	.	ASRLTGGLEQF
TRBD1	TRBV5-5	TRBJ2-3	.	ASSQGDGTDTQY
TRBD1	TRBV28	TRBJ1-2	few	ASSSLSRGYGYT
TRBD1	TRBV27	TRBJ2-2	.	ASSWGQGTSGELF
TRBD2	TRBV19	TRBJ2-1	.	ASRTTGTRNNEQF
TRBD2	TRBV3-1/TRBV3-2	TRBJ2-1	.	ASSQDPAGDLSYNEQF
TRBD2	TRBV2	TRBJ2-2	.	ASSGRDTGELF
TRBD1	TRBV4-1	TRBJ2-1	.	ASSHDRGGNEQF
.	TRBV25-1	TRBJ1-4	.	ASSPVPNEKLF
.	TRBV20-1	TRBJ1-1	once	SARDSGEAF
.	TRBV20-1	TRBJ1-5	.	SASNQDQPQH
.	TRBV3-1/TRBV3-2	TRBJ1-1	.	ASSQERYTEAF
TRBD2	TRBV11-2	TRBJ2-7	.	ASSRPTSGREQY
TRBD1	TRBV28	TRBJ2-3	.	ASSFSDRGADTQY
.	TRBV2	TRBJ2-1	medium-sized	ASSEVVPSVSYNEQF
.	TRBV18	TRBJ2-1	few	ASSPFGGDYNEQF
TRBD2	TRBV5-4	TRBJ2-2	.	ASSLGLAGTGELF
TRBD1	TRBV5-3	TRBJ1-2	.	ARSCTGEVHGYT
TRBD1	TRBV19	TRBJ2-3	.	ASSIILTGLDTQY
TRBD2	TRBV23-1	TRBJ2-7	.	ASSQTTSGFSEQY
.	TRBV18	TRBJ2-1	.	ASSPSSTPTYNEQF
.	TRBV7-2	TRBJ1-2	.	ASSFYSDTGYT
.	TRBV5-6	TRBJ1-3	.	ASSFRRTSSGNTIY
TRBD2	TRBV5-6	TRBJ2-5	.	ASRPGLAEETQY
.	TRBV11-2	TRBJ2-3	.	ASSHPGTSDTQY
.	TRBV6-4	TRBJ1-2	.	ASSDSGGGYT
.	TRBV28	TRBJ2-1	.	ASSLSFGLAKGDNEQF
.	TRBV27	TRBJ2-5	.	ASSLMAGLQETQY
.	TRBV28	TRBJ1-4	once	ASSFLLGAPGEGEKLF
TRBD2	TRBV6-2/TRBV6-3	TRBJ2-3	.	ASSSMPGLAGKVTDTQY
.	TRBV7-9	TRBJ2-1	.	ASSFPGTVYNEQF
.	TRBV6-2/TRBV6-3	TRBJ2-3	.	ASSPAGPDTQY
.	TRBV27	TRBJ2-7	.	ASSFGDSLSYEQY
.	TRBV28	TRBJ1-3	.	ASSPFSGNTIY
TRBD1	TRBV15	TRBJ2-1	.	ATSRSGTVNNEQF
.	TRBV21-1	TRBJ1-5	.	ASRTADEDRGGNQPQH
.	TRBV5-1	TRBJ2-2	once	ASSLETDTGELF